The clone carrying this T cell receptor (beta chain) was seen ten or more times. This sample stems from a study of T cells in Graves' hyperthyroidism and ophthalmopathy. Trimming removed 7 bases at V and 2 bases at J, with 12 bases between. The V gene's germline CDR1 is MNHEY and CDR2 SVGEGT. The CDR3 has 14 amino acids. The TCR beta CDR3 regions underwent amplification using RNA transcripts as the source. The HTBI primer set served for first-round RT-PCR of the TCR CDR3. TCRdb reprocessed the multiplex PCR reads with MiXCR, giving one entry per CDR3 protein. The sample has a few hundred thousand distinct CDR3 sequences, approximately 15% seen once. Isolation of PBMCs was performed on around 9.3 ml fresh peripheral blood.

The TCR sequence derives from a woman under 30 with Graves' hyperthyroidism. The V gene is TRBV6-2 or TRBV6-3, the J gene TRBJ2-1, with TRBD2 as a possible D gene (6 bases). Sequenced material: blood. For the CDR3, the DNA is TGTGCCAGCAAGTCGGCGGGGACCTACAATGAGCAGTTCTTC. Encoded protein: CASKSAGTYNEQFF.